The clone carrying this T cell receptor beta chain was seen a few times. The data stem from a study of control samples from healthy donors and cancer patients. The CDR3 loop spans 15 amino acids. The trim removed 6 bases at V and 4 bases at J, leaving 4 bases unmatched. Assay used: immunoSEQ multiplex PCR; TCRdb lists only in-frame clones, some missing. Of just under 60,000 clones listed, about 92% are singletons. V usage is TRBV23-1 and J usage is TRBJ2-3, with 13 positions matching TRBD2. TRBV23-1 is an ORF for which the function is uncertain. The sequence was obtained from a man aged 40-55 years with colorectal cancer. The sequenced sample was PBMCs. CDR3 DNA: TGCGCCAGCAGAACTAGCGGGGGGGCAGCAGATACGCAGTATTTT. Protein sequence: CASRTSGGAADTQYF.